This entry lists 18 T cell receptor beta chains sequenced from one sample in a study of blood T cells in healthy people across ages. Combining a sample-barcoded 5' primer with a J-beta primer mix, a second PCR ran for roughly 7 to 12 cycles. MiXCR was run by TCRdb on the 5' RACE reads, yielding one entry per CDR3 protein. The table lists 1.5 million to 2 million distinct CDR3 sequences, over 25% of them singletons. The sample consisted of blood. Receptor source: a woman aged 30 to 39 in good health.

The CDR3 coding sequence is TGCGCCAGCAGCTTAAGCGGCACCACGGGAGATACGCAGTATTTT. Its protein is CASSLSGTTGDTQYF. V and J are TRBV5-1 and TRBJ2-3; maybe TRBD2 (5 bases). Between the trimmed V and J ends, which lost 2 bases and 5 bases, there was a span of 15 bases. The V gene's germline CDR1 is SGHRS and CDR2 YFSETQ. The CDR3 spans 15 residues.

This clonotype appeared many times. This sequence joins TRBV12-3 or TRBV12-4 and TRBJ2-5, with TRBD1 matching over 8 bases. The ends lost 6 bases at V and 5 bases at J; junction bases unmatched: 5. The CDR3 loop spans 13 amino acids. CDR3 loop: CASSSTGVETQYF. DNA of the CDR3: TGTGCCAGCAGCTCGACAGGGGTCGAGACCCAGTACTTC.

The CDR3 region has the DNA TGCAGTGCACATTACAGGGGCAGGTACACTGAAGCTTTCTTT. It yields the protein CSAHYRGRYTEAFF. The chain employs TRBV20-1 and TRBJ1-1; TRBD1 agrees at 7 bases. V lost 6 bases, J lost 3 bases, and 10 bases stayed unmatched. Germline V CDR1 and CDR2: DFQATT, SNEGSKA (reference sequence). This CDR3 has 14 amino acids.

This clonotype was counted a few times. As DNA, the CDR3 is TGTGCCAGCAGACGGGACAGCGCGGGAGGAAACACCATATATTTT. This translates into CASRRDSAGGNTIYF. V and J are TRBV7-9 and TRBJ1-3, with TRBD1 identical over 7 bases. CDR3 length: 15 residues. In germline, CDR1 is SEHNR, CDR2 FQNEAQ (reference sequence). J lost 4 bases, V lost 6 bases, and 9 bases had no gene match.

To note about this clonotype: This may stem from a read error, because a much larger clone lies one nucleotide away. V is TRBV6-5 and J is TRBJ1-2; D possibly corresponds to TRBD1 (5 bases). Germline V gene sequence: CDR1 MNHEY, CDR2 SVGAGI. CDR3 length: 15 residues. V was clipped by 0 bases and J by 0 bases, with 8 bases between them. The CDR3 region is CASSYSSRANYGYTF. CDR3 in DNA: TGTGCCAGCAGTTACTCGAGCAGGGCTAACTATGGCTACACCTTC.

V usage is TRBV10-3 and J usage is TRBJ2-1, with a tentative D call TRBD2 (5 bases). Between the trimmed V and J ends, which lost 10 bases and 0 bases, there was a span of 19 bases. This CDR3 region has 16 residues. Looked up from germline, CDR1 is ENHRY and CDR2 is SYGVKD. The CDR3 DNA reads as TGTGCCACCACCCACGGGGAGACCCCCTCCTACAATGAGCAGTTCTTC. It translates to CATTHGETPSYNEQFF.

V and J are TRBV3-1 and TRBJ1-6; D gene unclear. The CDR3 is 14 residues long. Germline V gene lookup returns CDR1 LGHDT and CDR2 YNNKEL (reference sequence). Trimming removed 4 bases from V and 6 bases from J, with 10 bases in between. As DNA, the CDR3 is TGTGCCAGCAGCCGGACGCATTTTAATTCACCCCTCCACTTT. Translation gives CASSRTHFNSPLHF.

Many counts were recorded for this clonotype. The V and J genes are TRBV10-3 and TRBJ2-7, with D possibly TRBD1 on 6 matching bases. The germline CDR1 and CDR2 sequences are ENHRY and SYGVKD. V shed 3 bases and J shed 0 bases, with 15 bases lying between them. The CDR3 sequence is 16 residues long. CDR3 DNA sequence: TGTGCCATCAGTGACATCCGAGGACAGAGCTCCTACGAGCAGTACTTC. Protein sequence: CAISDIRGQSSYEQYF.

This clonotype showed up just a few times. The V and J genes are TRBV2 and TRBJ2-3, with no clear D. Germline V gene sequence: CDR1 SNHLY, CDR2 FYNNEI. The ends were cut back, 2 bases at V and 3 bases at J, with 9 bases in the middle. The CDR3 spans 14 residues. The CDR3 here is CASSEFGRTDTQYF. CDR3 nucleotide sequence: TGTGCCAGCAGTGAATTCGGTAGGACAGATACGCAGTATTTT.

There are a few counts of this clonotype. The chain couples TRBV4-2 to TRBJ1-3; 7 positions agree with TRBD1. CDR3 length equals 17 residues. Germline V gives CDR1 LGHNA, CDR2 YNFKEQ. With V trimmed by 0 bases and J by 0 bases, 5 bases remained unmatched. The CDR3 sequence: CASSQDRWTGSGNTIYF. CDR3 DNA: TGTGCCAGCAGCCAAGATAGGTGGACAGGCTCTGGAAACACCATATATTTT.

Note on this clonotype: At one end the junction does not follow the germline gene, possibly because of a read error. Here the CDR3 DNA reads TGTGCCCGCAGCGTCATGCCTAGCGGGGTGAACAATGAGCAGTTCTTC. Protein sequence: CARSVMPSGVNNEQFF. The rearrangement joins TRBV9 to TRBJ2-1; 9 positions match TRBD2. Germline CDR1 SGDLS, CDR2 YYNGEE. The CDR3 has 16 amino acids.

The chain is built from TRBV2 and TRBJ1-5; 7 bases are shared with TRBD1. The CDR3 loop spans 16 amino acids. CDR1 is SNHLY, CDR2 FYNNEI, per germline. V lost 6 bases to trimming and J lost 0 bases; unmatched junction nucleotides: 8. The chain's CDR3 is CASSRDSGYSNQPQHF. The CDR3 DNA reads as TGTGCCAGCAGCCGGGACAGCGGCTATAGCAATCAGCCCCAGCATTTT. Complete variable domain (other parts from reference TRBV2 and TRBJ1-5): EPEVTQTPSHQVTQMGQEVILRCVPISNHLYFYWYRQILGQKVEFLVSFYNNEISEKSEIFDDQFSVERPDGSNFTLKIRSTKLEDSAMYFCASSRDSGYSNQPQHFGDGTRLSIL.

The rearrangement uses TRBV6-5 and TRBJ1-4; no clear D gene. V was clipped by 0 bases and J by 2 bases, with 13 bases between them. The CDR3 contains 17 residues. The germline gives CDR1 MNHEY, CDR2 SVGAGI. DNA of the CDR3: TGTGCCAGCAGTTACTCTTTAGGATCGGGGACTAATGAAAAACTGTTTTTT. Amino acid sequence: CASSYSLGSGTNEKLFF.

The genes are TRBV15 and TRBJ2-3; D may be TRBD2 (6 bases). From germline, CDR1 is LNHNV and CDR2 YYDKDF (reference sequence). The CDR3 runs 17 residues. Between the trimmed V and J ends, which lost 0 bases and 2 bases, there was a span of 15 bases. CDR3 sequence (DNA): TGTGCCACCAGCAGAGATTTCCGGGAGTTGATCACAGATACGCAGTATTTT. This codes for CATSRDFRELITDTQYF.

As for this clonotype: This clone may be a read error of a much larger clone one base away. This chain uses TRBV7-9 with TRBJ2-4; D is perhaps TRBD1 (6 bases). The end of the DNA fits TRBJ2-7 better, so the J call may be wrong. This CDR3 is built from 14 residues. Germline V gives CDR1 SEHNR, CDR2 FQNEAQ (reference sequence). CDR3 protein: CASSLDGQHCEQYF. The CDR3 region has the DNA TGTGCCAGCAGCTTAGATGGACAGCACTGCGAGCAGTACTTC.

This rearrangement joins TRBV10-1 to TRBJ2-6; TRBD1 matches 7 bases. The CDR3 consists of 14 residues. Germline V gives CDR1 WNHNN, CDR2 SYGVQD (reference sequence). CDR3 amino acids: CTTRQGPGANVLTF. Here the CDR3 DNA reads TGCACCACACGACAGGGACCTGGGGCCAACGTCCTGACTTTC.

The table lists this clonotype with many counts. The rearrangement links TRBV5-6 to TRBJ2-7; D ambiguous. Germline V gene data show CDR1 as SGHDT and CDR2 as YYEEEE. V shed 4 bases and J shed 5 bases, with 13 bases lying between them. The CDR3 covers 13 residues. CDR3 sequence reads: CASSPPTSHEQYF. The CDR3 region has the DNA TGTGCCAGCAGCCCCCCGACGAGTCACGAGCAGTACTTC.

The CDR3 nucleotides read TGCGCCAGCAGCCAAGAGAGGGCAGGATTTGGCACAGATACGCAGTATTTT. The encoded protein is CASSQERAGFGTDTQYF. The genes are TRBV4-3 and TRBJ2-3, with D perhaps TRBD2 (5 bases). This CDR3 is built from 17 residues. Germline loops: CDR1 LGHNA, CDR2 YSLEER. Trimming removed 0 bases from V and 1 base from J, with 14 bases in between.